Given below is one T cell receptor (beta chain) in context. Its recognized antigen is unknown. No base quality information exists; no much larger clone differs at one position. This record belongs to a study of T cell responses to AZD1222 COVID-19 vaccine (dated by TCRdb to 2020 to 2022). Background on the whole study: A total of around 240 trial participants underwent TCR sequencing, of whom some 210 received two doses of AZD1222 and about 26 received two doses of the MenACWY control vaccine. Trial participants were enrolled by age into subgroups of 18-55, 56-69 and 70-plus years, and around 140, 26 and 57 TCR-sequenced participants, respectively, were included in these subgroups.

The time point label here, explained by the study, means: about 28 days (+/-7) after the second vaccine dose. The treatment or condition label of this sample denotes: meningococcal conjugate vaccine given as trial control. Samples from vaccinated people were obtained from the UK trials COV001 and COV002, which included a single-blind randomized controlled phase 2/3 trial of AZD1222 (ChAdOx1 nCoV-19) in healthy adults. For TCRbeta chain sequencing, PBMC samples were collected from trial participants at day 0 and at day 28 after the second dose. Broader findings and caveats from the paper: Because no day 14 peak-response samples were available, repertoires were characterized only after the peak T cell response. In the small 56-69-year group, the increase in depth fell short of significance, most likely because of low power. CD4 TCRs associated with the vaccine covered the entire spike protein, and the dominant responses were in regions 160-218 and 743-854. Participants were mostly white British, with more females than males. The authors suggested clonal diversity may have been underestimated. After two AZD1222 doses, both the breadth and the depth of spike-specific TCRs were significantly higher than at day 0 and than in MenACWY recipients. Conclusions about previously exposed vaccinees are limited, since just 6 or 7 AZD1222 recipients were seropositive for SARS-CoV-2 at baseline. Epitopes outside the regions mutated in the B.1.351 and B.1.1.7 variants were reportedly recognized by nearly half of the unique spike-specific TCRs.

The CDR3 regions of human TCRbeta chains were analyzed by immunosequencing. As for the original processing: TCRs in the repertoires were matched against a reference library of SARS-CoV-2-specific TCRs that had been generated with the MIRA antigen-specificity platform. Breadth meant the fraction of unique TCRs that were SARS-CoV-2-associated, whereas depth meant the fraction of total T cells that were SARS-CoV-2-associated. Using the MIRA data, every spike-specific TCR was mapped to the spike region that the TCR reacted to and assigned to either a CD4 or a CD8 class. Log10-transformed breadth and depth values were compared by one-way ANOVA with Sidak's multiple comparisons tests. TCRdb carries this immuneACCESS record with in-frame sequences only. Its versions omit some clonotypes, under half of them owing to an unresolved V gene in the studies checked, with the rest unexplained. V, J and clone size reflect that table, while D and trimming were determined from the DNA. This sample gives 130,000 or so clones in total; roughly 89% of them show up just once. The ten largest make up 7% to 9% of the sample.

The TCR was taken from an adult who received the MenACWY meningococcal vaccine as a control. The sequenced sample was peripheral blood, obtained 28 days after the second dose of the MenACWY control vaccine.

The CDR3 here reads CAGNRDYGYTF. The nucleotide sequence is TGTGCCGGAAACCGGGACTATGGCTACACCTTC. The chain is made from TRBV30 and TRBJ1-2; the D gene remains uncertain. The CDR3 holds 11 amino acids from the cysteine to the phenylalanine. Just the 33-base CDR3 DNA is kept, in frame starting at base 1. Trimming at the junction amounts to 8 bases on V and 3 bases on J, and the germline ends lie 10 bases apart. The germline V gene (reference sequence) provides CDR1 GTSNPN and CDR2 SVGIG. The entire variable domain, with the stretches around the CDR3 drawn from the reference TRBV30 and TRBJ1-2 proteins, is SQTIHQWPATLVQPVGSPLSLECTVEGTSNPNLYWYRQAAGRGLQLLFYSVGIGQISSEVPQNLSASRPQDRQFILSSKKLLLSDSGFYLCAGNRDYGYTFGSGTRLTVV.